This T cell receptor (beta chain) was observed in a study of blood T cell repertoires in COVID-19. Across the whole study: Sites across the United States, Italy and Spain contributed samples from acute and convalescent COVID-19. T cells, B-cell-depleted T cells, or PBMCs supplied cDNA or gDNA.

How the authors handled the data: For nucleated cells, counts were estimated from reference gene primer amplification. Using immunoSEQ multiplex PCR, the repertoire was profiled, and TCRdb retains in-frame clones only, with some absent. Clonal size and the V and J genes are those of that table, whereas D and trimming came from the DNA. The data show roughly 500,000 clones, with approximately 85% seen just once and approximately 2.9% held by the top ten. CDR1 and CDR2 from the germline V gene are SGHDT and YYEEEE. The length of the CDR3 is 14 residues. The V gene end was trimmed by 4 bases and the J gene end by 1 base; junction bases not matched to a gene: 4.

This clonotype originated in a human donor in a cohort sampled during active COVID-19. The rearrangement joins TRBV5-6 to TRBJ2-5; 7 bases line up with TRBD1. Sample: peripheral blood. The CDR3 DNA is TGTGCCAGCAGCCGCACAGGGGCCCAAGAGACCCAGTACTTC. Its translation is CASSRTGAQETQYF.